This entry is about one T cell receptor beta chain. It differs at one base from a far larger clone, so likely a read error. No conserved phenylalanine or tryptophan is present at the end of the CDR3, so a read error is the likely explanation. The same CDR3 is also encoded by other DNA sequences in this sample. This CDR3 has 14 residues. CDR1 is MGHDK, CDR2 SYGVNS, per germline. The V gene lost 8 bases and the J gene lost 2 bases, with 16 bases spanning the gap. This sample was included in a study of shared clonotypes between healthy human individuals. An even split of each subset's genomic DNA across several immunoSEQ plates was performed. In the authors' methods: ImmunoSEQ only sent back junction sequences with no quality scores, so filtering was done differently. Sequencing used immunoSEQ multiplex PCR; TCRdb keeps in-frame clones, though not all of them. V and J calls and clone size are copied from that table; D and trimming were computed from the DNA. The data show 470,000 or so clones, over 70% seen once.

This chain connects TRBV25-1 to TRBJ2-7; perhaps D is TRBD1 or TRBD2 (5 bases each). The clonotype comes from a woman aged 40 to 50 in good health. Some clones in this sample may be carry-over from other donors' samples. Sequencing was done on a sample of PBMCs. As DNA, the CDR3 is TGTGCCAGCGGAGGAGACCGGGACGCCTACGAGCAGTACTTA. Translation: CASGGDRDAYEQYL.